The 17 T cell receptor beta chains listed next were all sequenced from one sample in a study of cytomegalovirus exposure and HLA in healthy donors. The PCR had 60 Vbeta and 13 Jbeta primers. Using immunoSEQ multiplex PCR, the repertoire was profiled, and TCRdb retains in-frame clones only, with some absent. This sample's clone table lists approximately 38,000 clones. The sample was PBMCs. The receptors were gathered from a human donor in good health.

The chain employs TRBV5-1 and TRBJ2-7, with D maybe TRBD2 (7 bases). CDR3 length equals 14 residues. The V and J ends lost 5 bases and 3 bases respectively, with 15 bases between them. Germline V gives CDR1 SGHRS, CDR2 YFSETQ. The CDR3 protein is CASRFGEGDYEQYF. CDR3 nucleotide sequence: TGCGCCAGCAGGTTCGGGGAGGGGGACTACGAGCAGTACTTC.

V is TRBV18 and J is TRBJ1-2, with D possibly being TRBD1 (6 bases). CDR1 KGHSH and CDR2 LQKENI come from the germline V gene. This CDR3 comprises 15 residues. V lost 3 bases and J 5 bases, leaving 16 bases between the germline ends. The CDR3 DNA reads TGTGCCAGCTCACCTCAGGGGCAGGTGGATTATGGCTACACCTTC. It yields the protein CASSPQGQVDYGYTF.

The rearrangement uses TRBV9 and TRBJ1-2; D gene ambiguous. Trimming took off 0 bases at V and 7 bases at J, with 10 bases between the two ends. The CDR3 sequence is 13 residues long. The germline CDR1 and CDR2 sequences are SGDLS and YYNGEE. For the CDR3, the DNA is TGTGCCAGCAGCGTAGACCTTGCGGGTGGCTACACCTTC. Residues: CASSVDLAGGYTF.

The chain combines TRBV29-1 with TRBJ1-5; D remains unclear. The CDR3 is 13 residues long. The V and J ends lost 6 bases and 3 bases respectively, with 12 bases between them. The germline V gene encodes CDR1 SQVTM and CDR2 ANQGSEA. CDR3 sequence reads: CSVSRGDNQPQHF. The CDR3 bases are TGCAGCGTGTCACGTGGAGACAATCAGCCCCAGCATTTT.

This rearrangement joins TRBV30 to TRBJ1-2; 9 bases agree with TRBD1. After removal of 2 bases from V and 4 bases from J, the junction contained 11 bases not matched to a gene. The germline gives CDR1 GTSNPN, CDR2 SVGIG (reference sequence). The CDR3 totals 16 residues. The CDR3 sequence: CAWSITGGAGFYGYTF. The CDR3 DNA sequence: TGTGCCTGGAGTATAACAGGGGGCGCCGGATTCTATGGCTACACCTTC.

The chain employs TRBV28 and TRBJ1-2, with 7 bases aligning to TRBD1. The CDR3 is 14 residues long. After removal of 7 bases from V and 1 base from J, the junction contained 6 bases not matched to a gene. Per the germline V gene, CDR1 is MDHEN and CDR2 is SYDVKM. Here the CDR3 DNA reads TGTGCCAGCACCCCGACAGGGTATAACTATGGCTACACCTTC. Translation: CASTPTGYNYGYTF.

A remark on this clone: Relative to the germline gene, one junction end is altered; a read error may explain this. At the DNA level, this CDR3 is encoded by other sequences in the same sample as well. The V gene is TRBV6-5, the J gene TRBJ1-6, with 9 bases aligning to TRBD1. The CDR3 length is 15 residues. CDR1 and CDR2 (germline): MNHEY, SVGAGI. CDR3 protein: CASSRGQGNRSPLHF. As DNA, the CDR3 is TGTGCCAGCAGCCGAGGACAGGGGAATCGATCACCCCTACACTTT.

CDR3 in DNA: TGCGCCAGCAGCGTCGGACAGGACTATGGCTACACCTTC. This sequence encodes CASSVGQDYGYTF. The V gene is TRBV5-1, the J gene TRBJ1-2; the match to TRBD1 covers 7 bases. Trimming took 4 bases from V and 3 from J; bases not matched to a gene: 3. The germline V gene encodes CDR1 SGHRS and CDR2 YFSETQ. The CDR3 loop spans 13 amino acids.

The chain combines TRBV6-1 with TRBJ1-2; 12 bases are a match to TRBD1. CDR1 is MNHNS, CDR2 SASEGT, per germline. The trim removed 4 bases at V and 4 bases at J, leaving 13 bases unmatched. The CDR3 is made up of 18 amino acids. CDR3 region: CASSGRGDRGRGTYGYTF. As DNA, the CDR3 is TGTGCCAGCAGTGGGAGGGGGGACAGGGGGCGGGGTACCTATGGCTACACCTTC.

The gene calls are TRBV7-9 and TRBJ2-7, with TRBD1 matching over 8 bases. Trimming cost V 1 base and J 6 bases; bases outside gene matches: 5. Germline CDR1 and CDR2: SEHNR and FQNEAQ (reference sequence). The CDR3 runs to 14 residues. CDR3 loop: CASSLGGQVPEQYF. The DNA of the CDR3 is TGTGCCAGCAGCTTAGGGGGACAGGTCCCCGAGCAGTACTTC. Looking up the rest from reference TRBV7-9 and TRBJ2-7 gives the full variable domain: DTGVSQNPRHKITKRGQNVTFRCDPISEHNRLYWYRQTLGQGPEFLTYFQNEAQLEKSRLLSDRFSAERPKGSFSTLEIQRTEQGDSAMYLCASSLGGQVPEQYFGPGTRLTVT.

This sequence joins TRBV7-8 and TRBJ2-6; the D gene is possibly TRBD1 (6 bases). The CDR3 totals 14 residues. From germline, CDR1 is SGHVS and CDR2 FQNEAQ. Trimming removed 5 bases at V and 4 bases at J, with 9 bases between. CDR3 sequence (DNA): TGTGCCAGCAGCCTAGGACAGGGGGCCAACGTCCTGACTTTC. Encoded protein: CASSLGQGANVLTF.

The chain has TRBV19 and TRBJ1-4, with D possibly matching TRBD1 (5 bases). The CDR3 spans 16 residues. Trimming removed 3 bases from V and 2 bases from J, with 13 bases in between. Germline assignment: CDR1 LNHDA and CDR2 SQIVND (reference sequence). CDR3 sequence (DNA): TGTGCCAGTAGTATTGTCGGCAGGGCTACTAATGAAAAACTGTTTTTT. Its translation: CASSIVGRATNEKLFF.

This rearrangement joins TRBV7-9 to TRBJ1-5, with TRBD1 identical over 10 bases. Trimming removed 6 bases from V and 2 bases from J; junction bases left unmatched: 4. Per the germline V gene, CDR1 is SEHNR and CDR2 is FQNEAQ (reference sequence). The CDR3 extends over 15 amino acids. DNA for the CDR3: TGTGCCAGCAGGCGCGGGACAGGGGGCAATCAGCCCCAGCATTTT. Its translation is CASRRGTGGNQPQHF.

The chain couples TRBV11-2 to TRBJ2-7, with 7 bases that match TRBD1. Germline CDR1 SGHAT, CDR2 FQNNGV. V was pared by 2 bases and J by 7 bases, with 11 bases of the junction left unmatched. The CDR3 has 15 residues. In DNA form, the CDR3 reads TGTGCCAGCAGCTTACAAGGGACAGCCTTAAGTGAGCAGTACTTC. Translating it yields CASSLQGTALSEQYF.

This chain joins TRBV5-1 and TRBJ2-5, with D possibly being TRBD1 (6 bases). Looked up from germline, CDR1 is SGHRS and CDR2 is YFSETQ. V was cut by 1 base and J by 5 bases, with 9 bases left in between. The CDR3 loop spans 13 amino acids. The CDR3 sequence is CASSLPGEETQYF. CDR3 bases: TGCGCCAGCAGCTTGCCAGGGGAGGAGACCCAGTACTTC.

CDR3 protein: CASSEWKGTPYGYTF. The CDR3 region has the DNA TGTGCCAGCAGTGAATGGAAGGGGACTCCCTATGGCTACACCTTC. The rearrangement uses TRBV2 and TRBJ1-2; a possible D gene is TRBD1 (5 bases). The length of the CDR3 is 15 residues. CDR1 and CDR2 from the germline V gene are SNHLY and FYNNEI. The germline V and J ends were trimmed by 2 bases and 4 bases, with 14 bases remaining between them.

The genes are TRBV5-4 and TRBJ2-2; D remains ambiguous. The V end lost 1 base, the J end lost 10 bases, and 11 bases lay between the germline ends. Germline CDR1 is SGHNT and CDR2 is YYREEE (reference sequence). There are 13 residues in the CDR3. CDR3 region: CASSLNQLSELFF. CDR3 DNA: TGTGCCAGCAGCTTGAATCAACTGTCGGAGCTGTTTTTT.